A single sample is the source of the 22 T cell receptor beta chains below, sequenced in a study of T cell responses to AZD1222 COVID-19 vaccine. Profiled with immunoSEQ multiplex PCR; TCRdb holds only in-frame clones, not every one. The sample holds about 130,000 clones; about nine tenths are singletons and the top ten take approximately 1.5%. Sample: peripheral blood, taken on day 0 of AZD1222 vaccination. The receptor set was obtained from an adult in good health.

The chain combines TRBV6-2 or TRBV6-3 with TRBJ2-7, with TRBD1 identical over 10 bases. Germline assignment: CDR1 MNHEY and CDR2 SVGEGT. This CDR3 comprises 15 residues. The V segment lost 4 bases and the J segment 5 bases; nucleotides outside the gene matches: 8. This CDR3 reads CASSSLTGGLNEQYF. CDR3 nucleotide sequence: TGTGCCAGCAGTTCACTGACAGGGGGCTTGAACGAGCAGTACTTC.

This sequence joins TRBV7-3 and TRBJ2-1; 11 bases line up with TRBD1. Losses at the gene ends were 2 bases for V and 8 bases for J; bases not matched to a gene: 2. Germline CDR1 reads SGHTA; CDR2 reads FQGTGA. This CDR3 has 14 residues. CDR3: CASSLGQGAYEQFF. In DNA, the CDR3 is TGTGCCAGCAGCTTAGGACAGGGGGCTTATGAGCAGTTCTTC. Supplemented by reference TRBV7-3 and TRBJ2-1, the full variable domain reads GAGVSQTPSNKVTEKGKYVELRCDPISGHTALYWYRQSLGQGPEFLIYFQGTGAADDSGLPNDRFFAVRPEGSVSTLKIQRTERGDSAVYLCASSLGQGAYEQFFGPGTRLTVL.

The CDR3 sequence: CASSTFGVHSNQPQHF. The CDR3 DNA is TGTGCCAGTAGTACCTTTGGGGTACATAGCAATCAGCCCCAGCATTTT. The chain combines TRBV19 with TRBJ1-5; D unresolved. V was trimmed by 4 bases and J by 0 bases, leaving 13 bases between them. The CDR3 length is 16 residues. Germline V gene sequence: CDR1 LNHDA, CDR2 SQIVND (reference sequence).

The genes are TRBV7-2 and TRBJ1-4; tentative D call: TRBD1 (6 bases). The germline gives CDR1 SGHTA, CDR2 FQGNSA. The V and J ends lost 5 bases and 8 bases respectively, with 18 bases between them. The CDR3 covers 15 residues. The CDR3 DNA is TGTGCCAGCAGCCCTCGGACACAGAGGGGGGAAAAACTGTTTTTT. It yields the protein CASSPRTQRGEKLFF.

This clone was found a few times. V gene TRBV5-1 combines with J gene TRBJ1-5; D gene unclear. Per germline, CDR1 SGHRS and CDR2 YFSETQ. Trimming took 4 bases from V and 4 from J, leaving 9 bases between them. The CDR3 is 13 residues long. The CDR3 nucleotides read TGCGCCAGCAGCGGGGAACCAAATCAGCCCCAGCATTTT. Its translation: CASSGEPNQPQHF.

The chain links TRBV2 to TRBJ1-1; D perhaps matches TRBD1 (5 bases). The CDR3 runs 11 residues. Germline V lookup: CDR1 SNHLY, CDR2 FYNNEI. Trimming took 6 bases from V and 5 from J, leaving 7 bases between them. The CDR3, as DNA: TGTGCCAGCAGGGGGGGAACTGAAGCTTTCTTT. It encodes CASRGGTEAFF.

In this sample, this clone turned up once. The chain employs TRBV5-1 and TRBJ1-1; no clear D gene. The ends were cut back, 2 bases at V and 2 bases at J, with 10 bases in the middle. From germline, CDR1 is SGHRS and CDR2 YFSETQ. This CDR3 is built from 14 residues. Here the CDR3 reads CASSLQLINTEAFF. CDR3 nucleotide sequence: TGCGCCAGCAGCTTACAGCTTATAAACACTGAAGCTTTCTTT.

This clone was recorded a few times. CDR3 nucleotide sequence: TGTGCCAGCAGTTATACCCCGGGGATGGATCAGCCCCAGCATTTT. It translates to CASSYTPGMDQPQHF. The chain couples TRBV6-2 or TRBV6-3 to TRBJ1-5, with D hard to call. V was trimmed by 3 bases and J by 5 bases, leaving 14 bases between them. This CDR3 is built from 15 residues. Germline CDR1 is MNHEY and CDR2 is SVGEGT.

The chain couples TRBV10-3 to TRBJ1-1, with 8 bases identical to TRBD1. This CDR3 is 14 amino acids long. Germline CDR1 and CDR2: ENHRY and SYGVKD. With V trimmed by 3 bases and J by 5 bases, 5 bases remained unmatched. The CDR3 is CAISEDRGKTEAFF. The CDR3, as DNA: TGTGCCATCAGTGAAGACAGGGGAAAGACTGAAGCTTTCTTT.

J is TRBJ2-3 and V is TRBV9; D is ambiguous. CDR1 is SGDLS, CDR2 YYNGEE, per germline. The CDR3 is made up of 13 amino acids. Trimming cost V 5 bases and J 2 bases, with 9 bases left between them. The CDR3 here is CASSGSTTDTQYF. Written as DNA, the CDR3 is TGTGCCAGCAGTGGATCGACCACAGATACGCAGTATTTT.

This clone was picked up a small number of times. The V call is TRBV5-1, the J call TRBJ2-7, with 10 bases lining up with TRBD1. This CDR3 is built from 16 residues. V lost 3 bases, J lost 2 bases, and 8 bases stayed unmatched. Germline CDR1 is SGHRS and CDR2 is YFSETQ. The DNA for the CDR3 is TGCGCCAGCAGCTATGGGCGGACAGGGGGGCCCTACGAGCAGTACTTC. This sequence encodes CASSYGRTGGPYEQYF.

The rearrangement links TRBV9 to TRBJ2-6; no clear D. The V end was cut by 4 bases, the J end by 4 bases, with 6 bases between. The CDR3 has 13 residues. Per germline, CDR1 SGDLS and CDR2 YYNGEE. The CDR3 reads CASSTGGANVLTF. Written as DNA, the CDR3 is TGTGCCAGCAGCACCGGGGGGGCCAACGTCCTGACTTTC.

This clone was seen once. CDR3 DNA: TGTGCCAGCAGCCCCGCTGGGGGGGGCGAGCAGTACTTC. Its translation is CASSPAGGGEQYF. The rearrangement uses TRBV27 and TRBJ2-7, with 7 bases lining up with TRBD2. The CDR3 spans 13 residues. V shed 6 bases, J shed 6 bases, and the junction held 8 bases outside the gene matches. The germline V gene encodes CDR1 MNHEY and CDR2 SMNVEV (reference sequence).

The genes are TRBV7-8 and TRBJ1-4; the D is unclear. The V end was cut by 4 bases, the J end by 3 bases, with 12 bases between. The germline V gene has CDR1 SGHVS and CDR2 FQNEAQ. The CDR3 runs to 15 residues. DNA of the CDR3: TGTGCCAGCAGCTCTAACCGATTCTCTAATGAAAAACTGTTTTTT. Translation: CASSSNRFSNEKLFF.

The gene calls are TRBV4-1 and TRBJ2-7; 11 bases map to TRBD1. J lost 5 bases, V lost 6 bases, and 9 bases had no gene match. The CDR3 is 15 amino acids. The germline CDR1 and CDR2 sequences are MGHRA and YSYEKL. The chain's CDR3 is CASRAPGQGEHEQYF. The CDR3 region has the DNA TGCGCCAGCAGGGCTCCGGGACAGGGGGAACACGAGCAGTACTTC.

Only one count was recorded for this clone. The gene calls are TRBV6-2 or TRBV6-3 and TRBJ1-1, with TRBD1 matching over 8 bases. Trimming removed 6 bases from V and 5 bases from J; junction bases left unmatched: 8. Germline CDR1 reads MNHEY; CDR2 reads SVGEGT. The CDR3 totals 14 residues. The CDR3 loop reads CASSRTGLATEAFF. CDR3 nucleotides: TGTGCCAGCAGCAGGACAGGGCTGGCGACTGAAGCTTTCTTT.

The V call is TRBV7-2, the J call TRBJ2-7; 9 bases map to TRBD2. The CDR3 loop spans 16 amino acids. The V segment lost 3 bases and the J segment 6 bases; nucleotides outside the gene matches: 12. Germline V gene lookup returns CDR1 SGHTA and CDR2 FQGNSA. The CDR3 bases are TGTGCCAGCAGCTTTATCCCCACGGGACTAGCTGGCGAGCAGTACTTC. Translating gives CASSFIPTGLAGEQYF.

The chain recombines TRBV4-1 with TRBJ1-2, with D hard to call. The germline V gene encodes CDR1 MGHRA and CDR2 YSYEKL. The germline V and J ends were trimmed by 1 base and 1 base, with 7 bases remaining between them. CDR3 length: 14 amino acids. The CDR3 DNA sequence: TGCGCCAGCAGCCAAGCCGAGTTTAACTATGGCTACACCTTC. Translating gives CASSQAEFNYGYTF.

The rearrangement joins TRBV2 to TRBJ2-2; 7 bases line up with TRBD2. CDR1 SNHLY and CDR2 FYNNEI come from the germline V gene. V trimming: 8 bases; J trimming: 1 base; junction bases outside the gene matches: 7. The CDR3 loop spans 15 amino acids. As DNA, the CDR3 is TGTGCCAGCGGGGGGGACTTTCTGAACACCGGGGAGCTGTTTTTT. The encoded protein is CASGGDFLNTGELFF.

The chain joins TRBV3-1 (or the pseudogene TRBV3-2) to TRBJ1-6; D remains ambiguous. This CDR3 spans 14 amino acids. The germline gives CDR1 LGHDT, CDR2 YNNKEL (reference sequence). V lost 0 bases, J lost 12 bases, and 12 bases lay in between. CDR3 residues: CASSQDSSSLPLHF. As DNA, the CDR3 is TGTGCCAGCAGCCAAGATAGTTCCAGTTTACCCCTCCACTTT.

This chain joins TRBV13 and TRBJ2-5; no clear D gene. Germline V gene lookup returns CDR1 PRHDT and CDR2 FYEKMQ (reference sequence). V lost 0 bases and J lost 4, with 6 bases in between. This CDR3 has 13 amino acids. CDR3 amino acids: CASSLGALETQYF. For the CDR3, the DNA is TGTGCCAGCAGCTTAGGAGCGTTAGAGACCCAGTACTTC.

The chain links TRBV28 to TRBJ2-3; D is undetermined. V was cut by 3 bases and J by 8 bases, with 6 bases left in between. Germline-derived CDR1 and CDR2 are MDHEN and SYDVKM. The CDR3 has 11 residues. The CDR3 here is CASSFYGTQYF. The CDR3 coding sequence is TGTGCCAGCAGTTTTTATGGTACGCAGTATTTT. Combining the CDR3 with reference TRBV28 and TRBJ2-3 gives the whole variable domain DVKVTQSSRYLVKRTGEKVFLECVQDMDHENMFWYRQDPGLGLRLIYFSYDVKMKEKGDIPEGYSVSREKKERFSLILESASTNQTSMYLCASSFYGTQYFGPGTRLTVL.